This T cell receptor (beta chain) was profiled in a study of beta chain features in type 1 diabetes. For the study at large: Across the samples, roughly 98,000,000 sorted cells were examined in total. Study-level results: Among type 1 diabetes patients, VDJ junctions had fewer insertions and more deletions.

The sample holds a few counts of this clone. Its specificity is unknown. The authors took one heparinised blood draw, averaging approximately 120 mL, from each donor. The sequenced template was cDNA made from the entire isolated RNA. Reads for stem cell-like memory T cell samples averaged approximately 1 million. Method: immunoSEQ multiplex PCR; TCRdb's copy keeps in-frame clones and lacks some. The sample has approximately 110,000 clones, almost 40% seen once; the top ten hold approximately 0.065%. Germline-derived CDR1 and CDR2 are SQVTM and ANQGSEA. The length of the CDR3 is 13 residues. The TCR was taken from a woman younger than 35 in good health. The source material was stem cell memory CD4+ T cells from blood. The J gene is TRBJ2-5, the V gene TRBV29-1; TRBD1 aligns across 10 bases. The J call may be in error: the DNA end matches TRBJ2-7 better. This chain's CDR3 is CSVVGQGLYEQYF. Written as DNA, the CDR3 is TGCAGCGTTGTGGGACAGGGGCTTTACGAGCAGTACTTC.